The 11 T cell receptor beta chains below were found in one sample sequenced in a study of blood T cell repertoires in COVID-19. Data came from immunoSEQ multiplex PCR; TCRdb stores just in-frame clones and leaves some out. There are about 130,000 clones in the sample; 85% occur only once, and around 4.7% lies in the top ten. Source material: peripheral blood. The receptor set was obtained from a human donor in a cohort sampled during active COVID-19.

The V call is TRBV6-4, the J call TRBJ2-3, with 8 bases identical to TRBD1. After removal of 4 bases from V and 4 bases from J, the junction contained 4 bases not matched to a gene. This CDR3 region has 14 residues. Germline V gives CDR1 MRHNA, CDR2 SNTAGT. CDR3 nucleotides: TGTGCCAGCAGTGCCAGGGGGCAATCAGATACGCAGTATTTT. This sequence encodes CASSARGQSDTQYF.

This chain connects TRBV7-2 to TRBJ2-2, with 9 bases aligning to TRBD2. The V gene's germline CDR1 is SGHTA and CDR2 FQGNSA. This CDR3 contains 15 residues. After removal of 4 bases from V and 8 bases from J, the junction contained 8 bases not matched to a gene. CDR3 coding DNA: TGTGCCAGCAGCTCAGTAGCGGGAGCCCAAGGGGAGCTGTTTTTT. Translation gives CASSSVAGAQGELFF.

This clone was detected only once. The CDR3 here is CSVGQGVVVEQFF. The CDR3 region has the DNA TGCAGCGTCGGACAGGGGGTAGTAGTTGAGCAGTTCTTC. The chain employs TRBV29-1 and TRBJ2-1; 10 nucleotides agree with TRBD1. Germline CDR1 reads SQVTM; CDR2 reads ANQGSEA. The CDR3 sequence is 13 residues long. V dropped 6 bases and J dropped 9; count of bases not matched to a gene: 8.

The chain links TRBV6-1 to TRBJ2-3; D is unresolved. Germline CDR1 and CDR2: MNHNS and SASEGT. Trimming stripped 4 bases from V and 6 bases from J, with 20 bases between. The CDR3 has 16 amino acids. DNA of the CDR3: TGTGCCAGCAGTGCGACCAGTGGATCTTTCGGGGATACGCAGTATTTT. This translates into CASSATSGSFGDTQYF.

This clone has more than one count but fewer than ten. This sequence joins TRBV30 and TRBJ1-5; 12 bases line up with TRBD1. The V gene's germline CDR1 is GTSNPN and CDR2 SVGIG (reference sequence). The ends lost 5 bases at V and 7 bases at J; junction bases unmatched: 3. This CDR3 has 13 residues. CDR3 sequence: CAWGTGGGQPQHF. The CDR3 region has the DNA TGTGCCTGGGGGACAGGGGGCGGCCAGCCCCAGCATTTT.

This clone turned up a few times. The gene calls are TRBV12-3 or TRBV12-4 and TRBJ2-3, with D perhaps TRBD1 (5 bases). Deletions cut 4 bases from V and 1 base from J, with 6 bases between. The CDR3 runs to 13 residues. CDR3 DNA: TGTGCCAGCAGTTCGACAGGCACAGATACGCAGTATTTT. Translated, it gives CASSSTGTDTQYF.

V and J are TRBV5-4 and TRBJ2-5; weak D call: TRBD1 (5 bases). The CDR3 contains 12 residues. Germline V gives CDR1 SGHNT, CDR2 YYREEE (reference sequence). Deletions cut 1 base from V and 4 bases from J, with 5 bases between. The CDR3 here is CASSLQGETQYF. CDR3 bases: TGTGCCAGCAGCTTGCAGGGAGAGACCCAGTACTTC.

This chain's CDR3 is CASSVAAAGGLEQYF. As DNA, the CDR3 is TGTGCCAGCAGCGTAGCTGCAGCGGGGGGGCTCGAGCAGTACTTC. The J gene is TRBJ2-7, the V gene TRBV9; 10 nucleotides match TRBD2. The CDR3 has 15 residues. The germline V gene has CDR1 SGDLS and CDR2 YYNGEE. J gave up 6 bases and V 0 bases, and 6 bases lay outside the gene matches.

This clone appeared a few times. The chain recombines TRBV6-2 or TRBV6-3 with TRBJ1-5; unclear D gene. Germline values: CDR1 MNHEY, CDR2 SVGEGT. CDR3 length: 13 residues. Deletions cut 5 bases from V and 8 bases from J, with 13 bases between. This CDR3 is CASSPGGIKPQHF. The CDR3 coding sequence is TGTGCCAGCAGTCCAGGAGGGATTAAGCCCCAGCATTTT.

V usage is TRBV10-3 and J usage is TRBJ1-1; D gene uncertain. The CDR3 is 13 amino acids. Per the germline V gene, CDR1 is ENHRY and CDR2 is SYGVKD. The V and J ends lost 0 bases and 4 bases respectively, with 6 bases between them. The CDR3 protein is CAISESLATEAFF. CDR3 nucleotides: TGTGCCATCAGTGAGTCGCTGGCCACTGAAGCTTTCTTT.

V is TRBV11-3 and J is TRBJ1-1; 8 bases are a match to TRBD1. This CDR3 is built from 14 residues. Germline V CDR1 and CDR2: SGHNT, YENEEA. Trimming cost V 5 bases and J 5 bases; bases outside gene matches: 7. CDR3 sequence reads: CASSQGQGKTEAFF. In nucleotides, the CDR3 is TGTGCCAGCAGCCAAGGACAGGGCAAAACTGAAGCTTTCTTT.